This T cell receptor (beta chain) was captured by sequencing in a study of T cell changes during pregnancy in multiple sclerosis. V was trimmed by 4 bases and J by 10 bases, leaving 16 bases between them. The V gene's germline CDR1 is MNHEY and CDR2 SVGAGI. This CDR3 contains 13 residues. Assay used: immunoSEQ multiplex PCR; TCRdb lists only in-frame clones, some missing. The profile shows 55,000 to 75,000 clones, around 91% of them singletons. The TCR originated in a female donor in good health, enrolled as a control in a pregnancy study. The sample in question was peripheral blood, obtained in the third trimester of pregnancy. This chain uses TRBV6-5 with TRBJ1-1; TRBD1 is a possible D gene (5 bases). This chain's CDR3 is CASSSEQAQRAFF. The CDR3 nucleotides are TGTGCCAGCAGTTCGGAACAGGCACAGCGAGCTTTCTTT.